This is a list of T cell receptor beta chains from one sample in a study of human T cells and chemical hapten exposure. TCRdb analysed the 5' RACE reads with MiXCR anew, one entry per CDR3 protein. The sample yields 95,000 to 120,000 distinct CDR3 sequences, roughly a fifth seen once. The receptors were gathered from a human donor in good health. CDR3s include the opening cysteine and the closing phenylalanine or tryptophan. D genes are given only for firm matches. Not every row has a clone size; where given, it reads once, few, many or a size class.

abundance,v_gene,d_gene,j_gene,CDR3nt,CDR3aa
.,TRBV7-6,TRBD1,TRBJ2-6,TGTGCCAGCAGCTTAGAGGGACAGGGGACTGGGGCCAACGTCCTGACTTTC,CASSLEGQGTGANVLTF
many,TRBV7-9,.,TRBJ2-4,TGTGCCAGCAGCTCCCAGGGGCGGGGAGCCAAAAACATTCAGTACTTC,CASSSQGRGAKNIQYF
few,TRBV2,TRBD1,TRBJ2-5,TGTGCCAGCTATTTTACCGGGACAGGGGGCGCCAAGGAGACCCAGTACTTC,CASYFTGTGGAKETQYF
.,TRBV21-1,.,TRBJ1-4,TGTGCCAGCAAAAGGGACAGGGAAAAACTGGTTTTT,CASKRDREKLVF
.,TRBV20-1,.,TRBJ2-1,TGCAGTGCTTCTATGGGAGATCAGTTCTTC,CSASMGDQFF
few,TRBV5-6,.,TRBJ1-3,TGTGCCAGCAGCCGGTCGGCCCAAGCCTCTGGAAACACCATATATTTT,CASSRSAQASGNTIYF
few,TRBV6-2/TRBV6-3,.,TRBJ2-5,TGTGCCAGCAGCCGGGAGGAGACCCAGTACTTC,CASSREETQYF
few,TRBV25-1,.,TRBJ2-2,TGTGCCAGCAGTGATGGGGCCACGATCGAGCTGTTTTTT,CASSDGATIELFF
few,TRBV30,.,TRBJ2-5,TGTGCCTGGAGTGTAAAGCGGGAAGAGACCCAGTACTTC,CAWSVKREETQYF
many,TRBV5-4,TRBD1,TRBJ1-4,TGTGCCAGCAGCAGGGGACAGGGGTTAAATGAAAAACTGTTTTTT,CASSRGQGLNEKLFF
.,TRBV4-1,.,TRBJ1-6,TGCGCCAGCAGCCAAGCAGGCTCTGGTAATTCACCCCTCCACTTT,CASSQAGSGNSPLHF
few,TRBV29-1,.,TRBJ2-7,TGCAGCGGCGGATTCGGGTACGAGCAGTACTTC,CSGGFGYEQYF
many,TRBV10-2,TRBD2,TRBJ2-5,TGCGCCAGCAGGACCGGGACTACTATAGAGACCCAGTACTTC,CASRTGTTIETQYF
.,TRBV27,TRBD2,TRBJ2-1,TGTGCCAGCAGTTTCAGGTCAGGCGGGAGGGCCGGGGATGAGCAGTTCTTC,CASSFRSGGRAGDEQFF
few,TRBV7-7,.,TRBJ2-6,TGTGCTAGCAGCTCCTCCAACTCTGGGGCCAACGTCCTGACTTTC,CASSSSNSGANVLTF
.,TRBV27,.,TRBJ1-1,TGTGCCAGCAGTCAGAGGGGGGCCTCCACTGAAGCTTTCTTT,CASSQRGASTEAFF
few,TRBV29-1,.,TRBJ2-5,TGCAGCGTTGATGGCGGACAAGAGACCCAGTACTTC,CSVDGGQETQYF
.,TRBV12-3/TRBV12-4,.,TRBJ2-1,TGTGCCACAGATCGGGGCGATGAGCAGTTCTTC,CATDRGDEQFF
.,TRBV28,TRBD1,TRBJ2-7,TGTGCCAGCAGTTTGGGGACAGTCTCCTACGAGCAGTACTTC,CASSLGTVSYEQYF
few,TRBV5-1,TRBD2,TRBJ2-5,TGCGCCAGCGCTGCTAGCGGTGAGACCCAGTACTTC,CASAASGETQYF
few,TRBV14,.,TRBJ1-1,TGTGCCAGCAGCCCTCTTCAGGTCATGAACACTGAAGCTTTCTTT,CASSPLQVMNTEAFF
.,TRBV20-1,TRBD2,TRBJ2-7,TGCAGTGCGAGGACTAGCGCGTACGAGCAGTACTTC,CSARTSAYEQYF
once,TRBV29-1,TRBD2,TRBJ2-1,TGCAGCGCGACTAGCGGGACCTCCTACAATGAGCAGTTCTTC,CSATSGTSYNEQFF
few,TRBV30,.,TRBJ2-3,TGTGCCTGGGGGGTACTAGTGGTGGGCACAGATACGCAGTATTTT,CAWGVLVVGTDTQYF
.,TRBV3-1,.,TRBJ1-1,TGTGCCAGCAGCCAGGTAGCACAAGGGATGAACACTGAAGCTTTCTTT,CASSQVAQGMNTEAFF
few,TRBV2,TRBD1,TRBJ2-1,TGTGCCAGCAGTGAAGCGTTCTTGGGACAGGGGTATCGAGGGTCAAGAGGGAATGAGCAGTTCTTC,CASSEAFLGQGYRGSRGNEQFF
.,TRBV27,TRBD1,TRBJ1-5,TGTGCCAGCAGCCCCGGGACAGAGAATAGCAATCAGCCCCAGCATTTT,CASSPGTENSNQPQHF
.,TRBV2,TRBD1,TRBJ2-7,TGTGCCAGCAGTTGGGACAGGGGTTCTTCCGAGCAGTACTTC,CASSWDRGSSEQYF
few,TRBV12-3/TRBV12-4,.,TRBJ2-1,TGTGCCAGCAGTTTAAGTCCTGAGCAGTTCTTC,CASSLSPEQFF
few,TRBV5-1,.,TRBJ1-4,TGCGCCAGCAGCTTAGCGGGAACTAATGAAAAACTGTTTTTT,CASSLAGTNEKLFF
few,TRBV6-6,TRBD1,TRBJ2-3,TGTGCCAGCAGGGACAGGGTATCGACAGATACGCAGTATTTT,CASRDRVSTDTQYF
.,TRBV5-1,TRBD1,TRBJ1-3,TGCGCCAGCAGCTTACCGGGACAGGGCGTCTCTGGAAACACCATATATTTT,CASSLPGQGVSGNTIYF
.,TRBV14,.,TRBJ2-2,TGTGCCAGCAGCCCGCTGGGGATGGCCCCCGGGGAGCTGTTTTTT,CASSPLGMAPGELFF
.,TRBV28,.,TRBJ2-5,TGTGCCAGCAGTTTCCGACGAGGCGGGGAGACCCAGTACTTC,CASSFRRGGETQYF
few,TRBV28,.,TRBJ1-6,TGTGCCAGCAGTTTAATTATTAATTCACCCCTCCACTTT,CASSLIINSPLHF
.,TRBV20-1,.,TRBJ2-5,TGCAGTACAGGGCAAGAGACCCAGTACTTC,CSTGQETQYF
few,TRBV28,TRBD2,TRBJ2-7,TGTGCCAGCAAACTAGCGGGAGGGTCCAGGTACGAGCAGTACTTC,CASKLAGGSRYEQYF